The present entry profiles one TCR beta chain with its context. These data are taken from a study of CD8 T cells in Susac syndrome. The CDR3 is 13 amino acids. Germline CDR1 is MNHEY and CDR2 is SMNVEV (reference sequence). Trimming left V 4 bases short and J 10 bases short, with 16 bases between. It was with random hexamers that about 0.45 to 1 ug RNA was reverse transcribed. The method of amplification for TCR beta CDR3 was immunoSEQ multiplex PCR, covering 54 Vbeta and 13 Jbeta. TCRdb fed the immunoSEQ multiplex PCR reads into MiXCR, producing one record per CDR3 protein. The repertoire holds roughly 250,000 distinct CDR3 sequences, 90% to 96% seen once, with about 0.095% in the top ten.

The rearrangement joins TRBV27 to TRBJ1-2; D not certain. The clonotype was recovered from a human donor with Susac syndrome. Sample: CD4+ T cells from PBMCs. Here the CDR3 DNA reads TGTGCCAGCAGTTCGCAACCGAACTTCCCCTACACCTTC. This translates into CASSSQPNFPYTF.